The 16 T cell receptor beta chains reported below all come from one sample, sequenced in a study of metastatic and nonmetastatic thyroid tumors. TCRdb re-called the PCR reads via MiXCR. The sample shows 35,000 to 55,000 clones, about 25% of them seen only once. Thyroid surgery was preceded by no treatment in any patient. Sequencing used blood. Receptors were obtained from a male donor with papillary thyroid cancer or a benign thyroid nodule (not recorded which). Some clones in this sample may be carry-over from other donors' samples.

The CDR3 region is CASSLGSLGADSPLHF. Here the CDR3 DNA reads TGTGCCAGCAGCTTAGGATCTCTAGGGGCTGATTCACCCCTCCACTTT. The chain combines TRBV7-6 with TRBJ1-6, with D tentatively TRBD1 (5 bases). The CDR3 runs to 16 residues. In germline, CDR1 is SGHVS, CDR2 FNYEAQ. V shed 1 base and J shed 8 bases, with 15 bases lying between them.

This clone has a count of ten or more. V usage is TRBV4-1 and J usage is TRBJ2-3, with D perhaps TRBD2 (5 bases). Germline V gene lookup returns CDR1 MGHRA and CDR2 YSYEKL. The CDR3 spans 15 residues. With 4 bases removed from V and 6 bases from J, the gap between germline ends came to 17 bases. In DNA form, the CDR3 reads TGCGCCAGCAGCCGGCAAGGTAGAGGGATGGATACGCAGTATTTT. Translating gives CASSRQGRGMDTQYF.

By share, this clone counts as medium-sized. The chain combines TRBV30 with TRBJ1-6; 8 nucleotides line up with TRBD1. This CDR3 has 13 residues. V lost 7 bases and J lost 10; bases outside the gene matches: 9. Germline V gene sequence: CDR1 GTSNPN, CDR2 SVGIG (reference sequence). For the CDR3, the DNA is TGTGCCTACTACACAGGGGGAGGATCACCCCTCCACTTT. This sequence encodes CAYYTGGGSPLHF. The full variable domain, with the rest looked up from reference TRBV30 and TRBJ1-6, is SQTIHQWPATLVQPVGSPLSLECTVEGTSNPNLYWYRQAAGRGLQLLFYSVGIGQISSEVPQNLSASRPQDRQFILSSKKLLLSDSGFYLCAYYTGGGSPLHFGNGTRLTVT.

The rearrangement uses TRBV20-1 and TRBJ2-1; maybe TRBD2 (6 bases). V was cut by 5 bases and J by 0 bases, with 23 bases left in between. The CDR3 totals 18 residues. Per the germline V gene, CDR1 is DFQATT and CDR2 is SNEGSKA (reference sequence). CDR3 DNA sequence: TGCAGTGCTTCCGCATGGGAGGCGGGGCTGAGCTCCTACAATGAGCAGTTCTTC. Amino acid sequence: CSASAWEAGLSSYNEQFF.

This clone has only a few counts. The CDR3 nucleotides read TGTGCCAGCAGTGAAGCGAAGGGGGGGAAGCCCCAGCATTTT. Translation: CASSEAKGGKPQHF. This chain joins TRBV6-1 and TRBJ1-5; a weak D match, TRBD1 (6 bases). V lost 0 bases, J lost 8 bases, and 11 bases lay in between. Germline CDR1 reads MNHNS; CDR2 reads SASEGT. The CDR3 has 14 residues.

This clone was seen ten or more times. This chain connects TRBV18 to TRBJ2-3; D gene ambiguous. V was clipped by 6 bases and J by 1 base, with 20 bases between them. The CDR3 totals 17 residues. CDR1 KGHSH and CDR2 LQKENI come from the germline V gene. The CDR3 loop is CASSPIRDSRGTDTQYF. CDR3 bases: TGTGCCAGCTCTCCCATTAGGGATAGTAGGGGCACAGATACGCAGTATTTT.

This clone was seen many times. A much larger clonotype is one base distant, so this may be a read error. Distinct nucleotide sequences in the sample also encode this CDR3. The V call is TRBV20-1, the J call TRBJ1-1, with TRBD1 identical over 10 bases. The V gene's germline CDR1 is DFQATT and CDR2 SNEGSKA (reference sequence). The CDR3 totals 11 residues. DNA for the CDR3: TGCAGCGCCCCGCGGGGACAGGGGACTTTCTTT. Its protein is CSAPRGQGTFF.

This clone was found many times. The J gene is TRBJ1-3, the V gene TRBV2; perhaps TRBD1 as D (5 bases). The CDR3 runs 15 residues. The germline V gene encodes CDR1 SNHLY and CDR2 FYNNEI. V dropped 1 base and J dropped 1 base, with 8 bases sitting between them. CDR3 in DNA: TGTGCCAGCAGTGAAGGGCACAGGTCTGGAAACACCATATATTTT. Its translation is CASSEGHRSGNTIYF.

This sequence joins TRBV18 and TRBJ1-4, with 7 bases fitting TRBD1. Germline V lookup: CDR1 KGHSH, CDR2 LQKENI. V was pared by 7 bases and J by 5 bases, with 4 bases of the junction left unmatched. CDR3 length: 13 residues. CDR3 protein: CASFRDRNEKLFF. CDR3 DNA: TGTGCCAGCTTCCGGGACAGAAATGAAAAACTGTTTTTT.

Details on this clone: A read error may account for a junction end that differs from germline. The J gene is TRBJ2-6, the V gene TRBV11-1; 8 nucleotides match TRBD1. Germline values: CDR1 SGHAT, CDR2 FQDESV (reference sequence). The CDR3 covers 17 residues. CDR3 residues: CASSPSLGPQGANLLTF. The CDR3 nucleotides read TGTGCCAGCAGCCCCTCCCTAGGGCCCCAGGGGGCCAACCTCCTGACTTTC. Full variable domain (outside the CDR3, taken from reference TRBV11-1 and TRBJ2-6): EAEVAQSPRYKITEKSQAVAFWCDPISGHATLYWYRQILGQGPELLVQFQDESVVDDSQLPKDRFSAERLKGVDSTLKIQPAELGDSAMYLCASSPSLGPQGANLLTFGAGSRLTVL.

The sample holds many counts of this clone. The chain recombines TRBV6-5 with TRBJ2-2; maybe TRBD2 (6 bases). Germline V gene lookup returns CDR1 MNHEY and CDR2 SVGAGI. The CDR3 is 16 amino acids. The germline V and J ends were trimmed by 1 base and 4 bases, with 13 bases remaining between them. CDR3 amino acids: CASSYWVGRLTGELFF. In DNA form, the CDR3 reads TGTGCCAGCAGTTACTGGGTTGGGAGGCTCACCGGGGAGCTGTTTTTT.

This clone qualifies as medium-sized. The chain recombines TRBV27 with TRBJ1-6; maybe TRBD1 (5 bases). V lost 8 bases to trimming and J lost 5 bases, with 10 bases between them. The germline V gene encodes CDR1 MNHEY and CDR2 SMNVEV (reference sequence). The CDR3 is made up of 13 amino acids. The CDR3 sequence: CASGAWHNSPLHF. CDR3 nucleotide sequence: TGTGCCAGCGGGGCCTGGCATAATTCACCCCTCCACTTT.

This chain connects TRBV5-1 to TRBJ2-1, with a tentative D call TRBD2 (5 bases). There are 12 residues in the CDR3. The V gene's germline CDR1 is SGHRS and CDR2 YFSETQ. Deletions cut 4 bases from V and 9 bases from J, with 11 bases between. DNA of the CDR3: TGCGCCAGCAGCCTAGCTAGCTTTGAGCAGTTCTTC. This sequence encodes CASSLASFEQFF.

This clone has at least ten counts. This rearrangement joins TRBV20-1 to TRBJ2-4; 7 nucleotides match TRBD1. V trimming: 1 base; J trimming: 0 bases; junction bases outside the gene matches: 3. The germline gives CDR1 DFQATT, CDR2 SNEGSKA (reference sequence). The CDR3 sequence is 15 residues long. CDR3 nucleotides: TGCAGTGCTAGAGTTACAGGGGTAGCCAAAAACATTCAGTACTTC. Encoded protein: CSARVTGVAKNIQYF.

This clone is termed medium-sized. The chain recombines TRBV12-3 or TRBV12-4 with TRBJ1-2; no reliable D call. V gave up 7 bases and J gave up 0 bases, with 9 bases separating them. The CDR3 extends over 13 amino acids. In nucleotides, the CDR3 is TGTGCCAGCAACAAGACGCCTAACTATGGCTACACCTTC. It encodes CASNKTPNYGYTF.

The chain links TRBV20-1 to TRBJ2-1; TRBD1 is a possible D gene (6 bases). Trimming removed 6 bases from V and 5 bases from J, with 20 bases in between. The germline CDR1 and CDR2 sequences are DFQATT and SNEGSKA (reference sequence). This CDR3 contains 15 residues. CDR3 DNA sequence: TGCAGTGCCGAAAGCAGGGGCCGGTTGGACAATGAGCAGTTCTTC. Translation: CSAESRGRLDNEQFF.